This T cell receptor beta chain appears in the sequencing data of a study of shared clonotypes between healthy human individuals. CD8 cells classed as naive were CD45RO-negative and positively selected for CCR7, excluding terminally differentiated effector memory CD45RA+ cells. Each of the donors was a healthy adult who was HIV-negative and had not had a recent acute infection or vaccination. Nashville, Tennessee was home to all donors, who were Caucasian adults. This CDR3 has 12 residues. Trimming took 11 bases from V and 6 from J, leaving 16 bases between them. Germline CDR1 reads MNHEY; CDR2 reads SMNVEV (reference sequence). Profiled with immunoSEQ multiplex PCR; TCRdb holds only in-frame clones, not every one. Among about 2.1 million clones, around 93% were seen once, and the ten largest hold about 1.7%.

The clonotype was recovered from a man between 18 and 29 years old in good health. Some clones in this sample may be carry-over from other donors' samples. The chain links TRBV27 to TRBJ2-5; D unclear. Specimen: naive CD8+ T cells from PBMCs. DNA of the CDR3: TGTGCCTCCATTTCGGACCCCCAGACCCAGTACTTC. It is translated as CASISDPQTQYF.